The 17 T cell receptor beta chains in this list originate from one sample, sequenced in a study of blood T cell repertoires in COVID-19. Sequenced by immunoSEQ multiplex PCR; TCRdb stores in-frame clones only, minus some. The table records under 250,000 clones, around 80% of them present only once. Sequenced sample: peripheral blood. Every receptor here comes from a middle-aged man with active or convalescent COVID-19.

CDR3 sequence: CASTPTLGGAGHTEAFF. The CDR3 DNA reads as TGTGCCAGTACCCCTACTCTCGGGGGAGCAGGGCACACTGAAGCTTTCTTT. The V call is TRBV19, the J call TRBJ1-1, with D possibly being TRBD1 (5 bases). This CDR3 spans 17 amino acids. V lost 7 bases, J lost 3 bases, and 24 bases lay in between. CDR1 is LNHDA, CDR2 SQIVND, per germline (reference sequence).

The J gene is TRBJ1-5, the V gene TRBV4-3; 7 positions match TRBD1. The germline gives CDR1 LGHNA, CDR2 YSLEER. The CDR3 covers 16 residues. V lost 0 bases and J lost 3; bases outside the gene matches: 5. In DNA form, the CDR3 reads TGCGCCAGCAGCCAAGATCGACAGGGCCACAATCAGCCCCAGCATTTT. Protein: CASSQDRQGHNQPQHF.

The chain joins TRBV30 to TRBJ1-1; D unclear. This CDR3 has 15 residues. Trimming shortened V by 0 bases and J by 5 bases, and 16 bases separated the two germline ends. Germline values: CDR1 GTSNPN, CDR2 SVGIG (reference sequence). The CDR3 nucleotides are TGTGCCTGGAGTGTAGGCGCCTCCTCGAGGACTGAAGCTTTCTTT. Translated, it gives CAWSVGASSRTEAFF.

The rearrangement joins TRBV27 to TRBJ1-6; possible D gene TRBD1, 6 bases. Deletions cut 6 bases from V and 2 bases from J, with 11 bases between. The V gene's germline CDR1 is MNHEY and CDR2 SMNVEV (reference sequence). This CDR3 region has 15 residues. This CDR3 is CASSLGGTYNSPLHF. The CDR3 bases are TGTGCCAGCAGCCTAGGGGGTACCTATAATTCACCCCTCCACTTT.

This chain links TRBV19 with TRBJ1-2; possible D gene TRBD1, 6 bases. The germline V gene has CDR1 LNHDA and CDR2 SQIVND (reference sequence). Trimming took 5 bases from V and 3 from J, leaving 19 bases between them. The CDR3 is 16 residues long. The CDR3 DNA follows: TGTGCCAGTAGTGTCGGTCGCGCTGGGGGCTACTATGGCTACACCTTC. Encoded protein: CASSVGRAGGYYGYTF.

The chain carries TRBV6-2 or TRBV6-3 and TRBJ1-2, with 10 bases identical to TRBD1. V lost 6 bases and J lost 4; bases outside the gene matches: 11. CDR1 and CDR2 from the germline V gene are MNHEY and SVGEGT. The CDR3 totals 16 residues. DNA for the CDR3: TGTGCCAGCAGCCCTAACCCGGGACAGGGGTCCTATGGCTACACCTTC. Its translation: CASSPNPGQGSYGYTF.

The chain is built from TRBV6-5 and TRBJ1-6; 9 bases fit TRBD1. The CDR3 consists of 14 residues. V lost 5 bases to trimming and J lost 10 bases; unmatched junction nucleotides: 6. The germline CDR1 and CDR2 sequences are MNHEY and SVGAGI. CDR3 nucleotides: TGTGCCAGCAGTAGGGACAGGGAAGGATCACCCCTCCACTTT. Protein sequence: CASSRDREGSPLHF.

This clone was recorded only once. This chain joins TRBV9 and TRBJ2-3; 8 bases align to TRBD2. This CDR3 is built from 16 residues. CDR1 is SGDLS, CDR2 YYNGEE, per germline. The V gene end was trimmed by 5 bases and the J gene end by 2 bases; junction bases not matched to a gene: 10. The CDR3 region is CASSAPTRGVTDTQYF. In DNA, the CDR3 is TGTGCCAGCAGTGCCCCCACGCGGGGGGTCACAGATACGCAGTATTTT.

This sequence joins TRBV28 and TRBJ1-2; no definite D call. Germline loops: CDR1 MDHEN, CDR2 SYDVKM. The CDR3 is made up of 13 amino acids. The V end was cut by 0 bases, the J end by 6 bases, with 8 bases between. The CDR3 is CASSLWVRDGYTF. For the CDR3, the DNA is TGTGCCAGCAGTTTATGGGTTCGAGATGGCTACACCTTC.

The genes are TRBV6-2 or TRBV6-3 and TRBJ2-7; 11 bases are a match to TRBD1. V was clipped by 0 bases and J by 8 bases; unmatched bases: 3. This CDR3 is built from 14 residues. Germline loops: CDR1 MNHEY, CDR2 SVGEGT. CDR3 coding DNA: TGTGCCAGCAGTTACTCGGACAGGGGGCTTAAGCAGTACTTC. Translated: CASSYSDRGLKQYF.

The chain uses TRBV24-1 and TRBJ2-1, with 13 bases aligning to TRBD2. With V trimmed by 2 bases and J by 0 bases, 6 bases remained unmatched. The CDR3 is 19 amino acids. Germline CDR1 reads KGHDR; CDR2 reads SFDVKD. In DNA, the CDR3 is TGTGCCACCAGTGATTCCGGGACTAGCGGGACGAGCTCCTACAATGAGCAGTTCTTC. The encoded protein is CATSDSGTSGTSSYNEQFF.

The CDR3 nucleotides are TGTGCCAGCAGTTTAACAGCTGAAGCTTTCTTT. Its protein is CASSLTAEAFF. This sequence joins TRBV12-3 or TRBV12-4 and TRBJ1-1; D is unclear. V lost 2 bases and J 6 bases, leaving 4 bases between the germline ends. CDR3 length: 11 amino acids.

The J gene is TRBJ1-3, the V gene TRBV24-1, with D unclear. Germline lookup yields CDR1 KGHDR and CDR2 SFDVKD. The CDR3 covers 13 residues. V lost 4 bases to trimming and J lost 5 bases, with 8 bases between them. The CDR3 nucleotides are TGTGCCACCAGTGAGAGCGGACGAAACACCATATATTTT. Protein product: CATSESGRNTIYF.

The chain employs TRBV5-4 and TRBJ1-2; 8 bases are shared with TRBD1. The CDR3 runs to 14 residues. Trimming removed 0 bases from V and 7 bases from J; junction bases left unmatched: 5. Per germline, CDR1 SGHNT and CDR2 YYREEE (reference sequence). The DNA for the CDR3 is TGTGCCAGCAGCTTGGAGGGCAGGGGGCTTGGCTACACCTTC. This gives the protein CASSLEGRGLGYTF.

The V gene is TRBV12-1, the J gene TRBJ2-7; TRBD2 is the table's D call, not checked against the DNA. TRBV12-1 constitutes a pseudogene. This CDR3 comprises 14 residues. As DNA, the CDR3 is TGTGCCAGTAAACTAGCGGGAGGGTTCTACGAGCAGTACTTC. This translates into CASKLAGGFYEQYF.

The chain carries TRBV3-1 (or the pseudogene TRBV3-2) and TRBJ2-1; D is unclear. Germline-derived CDR1 and CDR2 are LGHDT and YNNKEL (reference sequence). The CDR3 is 13 amino acids. V lost 4 bases, J lost 6 bases, and 10 bases lay in between. CDR3 region: CASSLPQINEQFF. CDR3 sequence (DNA): TGTGCCAGCAGCCTTCCCCAAATCAATGAGCAGTTCTTC.

The rearrangement links TRBV15 to TRBJ2-2, with 7 bases matching TRBD1. Trimming at V came to 1 base and at J to 0 bases, leaving 2 bases not matched to a gene. CDR1 LNHNV and CDR2 YYDKDF come from the germline V gene (reference sequence). The CDR3 is 16 residues long. The CDR3 DNA reads as TGTGCCACCAGCAGAGCGGGACAGCCGAACACCGGGGAGCTGTTTTTT. Amino acid sequence: CATSRAGQPNTGELFF.